Below are 21 T cell receptor beta chains sequenced from a single sample in a study of shared clonotypes between healthy human individuals. Libraries were prepared by immunoSEQ multiplex PCR; TCRdb keeps only in-frame clonotypes and omits some of them. The sample holds approximately 2.5 million clones, approximately 92% seen once. Sequenced material: naive CD4+ T cells sorted from blood. Sample subset: CD45RA+ positively selected. Every receptor here comes from a man between 18 and 29 years old in good health.

The rearrangement uses TRBV6-5 and TRBJ2-7; tentatively, D is TRBD2 (7 bases). The CDR3 covers 16 residues. CDR1 is MNHEY, CDR2 SVGAGI, per germline. V was shortened by 0 bases and J by 2 bases, with 14 bases between the two germline ends. The CDR3 DNA follows: TGTGCCAGCAGTTACTCGGGGGGGCGGGCCACCTACGAGCAGTACTTC. It yields the protein CASSYSGGRATYEQYF.

This chain links TRBV20-1 with TRBJ2-1; no clear D. The CDR3 is 11 residues long. Germline CDR1 and CDR2: DFQATT and SNEGSKA (reference sequence). The V and J ends lost 6 bases and 7 bases respectively, with 10 bases between them. The CDR3 coding sequence is TGCAGTGCCCTCGCTGGGAATGAGCAGTTCTTC. It codes for CSALAGNEQFF.

The chain combines TRBV5-1 with TRBJ1-4; D uncertain. The V and J ends lost 0 bases and 0 bases respectively, with 9 bases between them. Germline V gene lookup returns CDR1 SGHRS and CDR2 YFSETQ. The CDR3 is 16 residues long. This CDR3 reads CASSLAGDSTNEKLFF. CDR3 in DNA: TGCGCCAGCAGCTTGGCCGGGGATTCAACTAATGAAAAACTGTTTTTT.

The chain combines TRBV11-3 with TRBJ2-7, with 10 bases lining up with TRBD2. Germline CDR1 and CDR2: SGHNT and YENEEA. V lost 3 bases and J lost 7; bases outside the gene matches: 6. This CDR3 has 14 amino acids. The CDR3 DNA sequence: TGTGCCAGCAGCTTGAGCGGGGGGGCGTCGGAGCAGTACTTC. Its protein is CASSLSGGASEQYF.

The V gene is TRBV13, the J gene TRBJ2-1; tentative D call: TRBD1 (5 bases). The CDR3 contains 17 residues. The germline gives CDR1 PRHDT, CDR2 FYEKMQ (reference sequence). Trimming shortened V by 0 bases and J by 6 bases, and 18 bases separated the two germline ends. In nucleotides, the CDR3 is TGTGCCAGCAGCTTAGGGCTTTGGCAGGGCATAGGCAATGAGCAGTTCTTC. This translates into CASSLGLWQGIGNEQFF.

V and J are TRBV2 and TRBJ2-1; 8 bases line up with TRBD2. In germline, CDR1 is SNHLY, CDR2 FYNNEI. The trim removed 4 bases at V and 8 bases at J, leaving 10 bases unmatched. The CDR3 is 15 residues long. In DNA form, the CDR3 reads TGTGCCAGCAGTGGCGAACGGGGGGGCATCGATGAGCAGTTCTTC. Amino acids: CASSGERGGIDEQFF.

In its sample, this clone was seen a few times. CDR3 DNA: TGTGCCAGCAGCTTGGTAGGGTGGGAGTCACCCCTCCACTTT. Translated: CASSLVGWESPLHF. V is TRBV7-9 and J is TRBJ1-6; D not certain. Germline-derived CDR1 and CDR2 are SEHNR and FQNEAQ (reference sequence). This CDR3 contains 14 residues. With 3 bases removed from V and 10 bases from J, the gap between germline ends came to 13 bases.

This clone has more than one count but fewer than ten. This rearrangement joins TRBV9 to TRBJ1-1; no clear D gene. Trimming took 6 bases from V and 1 from J, leaving 16 bases between them. The CDR3 is 15 residues long. The germline V gene has CDR1 SGDLS and CDR2 YYNGEE. The CDR3 region is CASNPQALQNTEAFF. For the CDR3, the DNA is TGTGCCAGCAACCCGCAGGCTCTGCAGAACACTGAAGCTTTCTTT.

The chain uses TRBV5-4 and TRBJ1-2, with 11 positions matching TRBD1. CDR3 length: 15 amino acids. Looked up from germline, CDR1 is SGHNT and CDR2 is YYREEE (reference sequence). The junction had 7 bases not matched to a gene; V was cut back by 2 bases and J by 7 bases. In nucleotides, the CDR3 is TGTGCCAGCAGCTTTCGCGGACAGGGGGCGTTTGGCTACACCTTC. Its translation is CASSFRGQGAFGYTF.

The J gene is TRBJ2-2, the V gene TRBV2; unclear D gene. The germline V gene has CDR1 SNHLY and CDR2 FYNNEI. Trimming stripped 1 base from V and 5 bases from J, with 8 bases between. The CDR3 covers 14 residues. The CDR3: CASSEGPLTGELFF. The CDR3 coding sequence is TGTGCCAGCAGTGAAGGGCCGTTAACCGGGGAGCTGTTTTTT. Together with reference TRBV2 and TRBJ2-2, the CDR3 gives the full variable domain: EPEVTQTPSHQVTQMGQEVILRCVPISNHLYFYWYRQILGQKVEFLVSFYNNEISEKSEIFDDQFSVERPDGSNFTLKIRSTKLEDSAMYFCASSEGPLTGELFFGEGSRLTVL.

The V call is TRBV5-1, the J call TRBJ2-6; D gene unclear. The CDR3 extends over 15 amino acids. The V and J ends lost 1 base and 3 bases respectively, with 8 bases between them. The V gene's germline CDR1 is SGHRS and CDR2 YFSETQ. For the CDR3, the DNA is TGCGCCAGCAGCTTGTATGGGGTTGGGGCCAACGTCCTGACTTTC. Its protein product is CASSLYGVGANVLTF.

The chain uses TRBV10-2 and TRBJ2-1; D is possibly TRBD2 (6 bases). Per the germline V gene, CDR1 is WSHSY and CDR2 is SAAADI. With 7 bases removed from V and 2 bases from J, the gap between germline ends came to 9 bases. This CDR3 spans 13 amino acids. CDR3 amino acids: CASKLAAYNEQFF. For the CDR3, the DNA is TGCGCCAGCAAACTAGCAGCCTACAATGAGCAGTTCTTC.

Comment on this clone: The same CDR3 is also encoded by other DNA sequences in this sample. The chain joins TRBV27 to TRBJ2-5; TRBD1 agrees at 8 bases. Germline V lookup: CDR1 MNHEY, CDR2 SMNVEV (reference sequence). V shed 3 bases, J shed 4 bases, and the junction held 1 base outside the gene matches. This CDR3 region has 13 residues. CDR3 DNA sequence: TGTGCCAGCAGTTTCAGGGGGCGAGAGACCCAGTACTTC. Encoded protein: CASSFRGRETQYF.

V is TRBV27 and J is TRBJ1-1; D is perhaps TRBD1 (6 bases). Trimming took 0 bases from V and 3 from J, leaving 29 bases between them. The CDR3 consists of 21 residues. CDR1 is MNHEY, CDR2 SMNVEV, per germline (reference sequence). Here the CDR3 reads CASSLSRALSGDRRPYTEAFF. The CDR3 bases are TGTGCCAGCAGTTTATCCCGAGCCCTATCAGGGGATAGGCGACCCTACACTGAAGCTTTCTTT.

The chain carries TRBV5-1 and TRBJ1-6, with TRBD1 matching 8 bases. Germline V lookup: CDR1 SGHRS, CDR2 YFSETQ. CDR3 length: 15 residues. V gave up 0 bases and J gave up 12 bases; unmatched junction bases: 8. The CDR3 DNA reads as TGCGCCAGCAGCTTGGCGGGACAGGTCTCATTACCCCTCCACTTT. This encodes CASSLAGQVSLPLHF. Looking up the rest from reference TRBV5-1 and TRBJ1-6 gives the full variable domain: KAGVTQTPRYLIKTRGQQVTLSCSPISGHRSVSWYQQTPGQGLQFLFEYFSETQRNKGNFPGRFSGRQFSNSRSEMNVSTLELGDSALYLCASSLAGQVSLPLHFGNGTRLTVT.

This chain uses TRBV9 with TRBJ2-3; D gene ambiguous. Germline V gene data show CDR1 as SGDLS and CDR2 as YYNGEE. V was trimmed by 4 bases and J by 2 bases, leaving 11 bases between them. There are 14 residues in the CDR3. The CDR3 here is CASSLRPDTDTQYF. CDR3 DNA sequence: TGTGCCAGCAGCCTTCGCCCGGACACAGATACGCAGTATTTT.

This clone showed up just once. The chain recombines TRBV6-5 with TRBJ1-2; TRBD1 aligns across 8 bases. Unmatched junction bases numbered 2, after V lost 2 bases and J lost 3 bases. This CDR3 contains 14 residues. Germline assignment: CDR1 MNHEY and CDR2 SVGAGI. The CDR3 sequence: CASSYRQGYYGYTF. The CDR3 bases are TGTGCCAGCAGTTACCGACAGGGGTACTATGGCTACACCTTC.

The count of this clone is one. CDR3 sequence reads: CASSARDRINYGYTF. The DNA of the CDR3 is TGTGCCAGCAGCGCCCGGGACAGAATTAACTATGGCTACACCTTC. V and J are TRBV5-4 and TRBJ1-2, with 7 bases that match TRBD1. V gave up 4 bases and J gave up 1 base; unmatched junction bases: 7. CDR3 length: 15 amino acids. Germline V gives CDR1 SGHNT, CDR2 YYREEE (reference sequence).

A note on this clone: This sample also contains other DNA sequences that code for the same CDR3. The gene calls are TRBV5-1 and TRBJ2-7, with 7 bases that match TRBD1. This CDR3 spans 13 amino acids. After removal of 3 bases from V and 1 base from J, the junction contained 1 base not matched to a gene. Germline V gene data show CDR1 as SGHRS and CDR2 as YFSETQ. CDR3 in amino acids: CASSWDSSYEQYF. CDR3 in DNA: TGCGCCAGCAGCTGGGACAGTTCCTACGAGCAGTACTTC.

This CDR3 is CASTQEAGGPYGYTF. The CDR3 DNA reads as TGTGCCAGCACCCAAGAGGCAGGCGGCCCCTATGGCTACACCTTC. This chain uses TRBV2 with TRBJ1-2; D is unresolved. This CDR3 has 15 residues. V was cut by 7 bases and J by 4 bases, with 19 bases left in between. The germline V gene encodes CDR1 SNHLY and CDR2 FYNNEI.

The V gene is TRBV6-5, the J gene TRBJ2-7; TRBD1 matches at 7 bases. V trimming: 2 bases; J trimming: 4 bases; junction bases outside the gene matches: 8. The CDR3 has 15 amino acids. CDR1 and CDR2 (germline): MNHEY, SVGAGI. CDR3 in amino acids: CASSYRQGGLYEQYF. For the CDR3, the DNA is TGTGCCAGCAGTTACCGACAGGGCGGATTATACGAGCAGTACTTC.